This T cell receptor beta chain originates from a study of neoadjuvant anti-PD-1 for oral cavity cancer. The repertoire was sequenced with immunoSEQ multiplex PCR; TCRdb's copy has only in-frame clones and lacks some. The sample lists 10,000 to 15,000 clones; 67% were seen once. Specified time point: after neoadjuvant nivolumab, at surgical resection. V was cut by 6 bases and J by 3 bases, with 14 bases left in between. The length of the CDR3 is 15 residues. Germline V lookup: CDR1 MNHNY, CDR2 SVGAGI (reference sequence). The V and J genes are TRBV6-6 and TRBJ2-2; D call uncertain. This clonotype was obtained from a person aged 35 to 85 with oral cavity squamous cell carcinoma. Sequenced here: PBMCs, sampled after nivolumab (anti-PD-1) treatment. The CDR3 region is CASSRAWIDTGELFF. CDR3 sequence (DNA): TGTGCCAGCAGCCGGGCGTGGATCGACACCGGGGAGCTGTTTTTT.